The present entry profiles one T cell receptor beta chain with its context. The CDR3 consists of 15 residues. V was clipped by 4 bases and J by 1 base, with 11 bases between them. CDR1 is SGHRS, CDR2 YFSETQ, per germline. The data were taken from a study of control samples from healthy donors and cancer patients. Clones were read by immunoSEQ multiplex PCR, and TCRdb kept only the in-frame ones, dropping some. The sample includes about 76,000 clones, roughly nine tenths seen only once; the top ten take over 8%. The TCR comes from a woman between 45 and 60 years old with colorectal cancer. Specimen: PBMCs. The rearrangement links TRBV5-1 to TRBJ2-2, with D unclear. Written as DNA, the CDR3 is TGCGCCAGCAGCCCCTGGACGGAGAACACCGGGGAGCTGTTTTTT. Protein sequence: CASSPWTENTGELFF.